Sequencing of this T cell receptor (beta chain) was carried out in a study of blood T cells in healthy people across ages. The second PCR ran roughly 6 to 11 cycles with a sample-barcoded 5' primer and J-beta primers. TCRdb recomputed calls from the 5' RACE reads with MiXCR, one row per CDR3 protein. The repertoire holds roughly 500,000 distinct CDR3 sequences, with 24% as singletons. The CDR3 sequence is 16 residues long. Trimming pared 3 bases from V and 0 bases from J, leaving 15 bases between. In germline, CDR1 is SGHDN, CDR2 FVKESK. These data were likewise used in another study, on T cells of mothers and their children. That paper notes: cDNA was synthesized from all extracted RNA at approximately 1.5 ug per reaction.

The sample comprised blood. This TCR was sampled from a boy aged 5 to 17 in good health. The rearrangement uses TRBV14 and TRBJ2-7, with a tentative D call TRBD1 (6 bases). CDR3 DNA: TGTGCCAGCAGCCACATACAGGGACGGAGCTCCTACGAGCAGTACTTC. Protein product: CASSHIQGRSSYEQYF. Based on the CDR3 plus reference TRBV14 and TRBJ2-7, the full variable domain is EAGVTQFPSHSVIEKGQTVTLRCDPISGHDNLYWYRRVMGKEIKFLLHFVKESKQDESGMPNNRFLAERTGGTYSTLKVQPAELEDSGVYFCASSHIQGRSSYEQYFGPGTRLTVT.